These 10 T cell receptor beta chains came from one sample sequenced in a study of T cell repertoires in cytomegalovirus infection. Each CDR3 protein is one row after TCRdb ran MiXCR on the reads. Here the sample spans about 100,000 distinct CDR3 sequences, 16% being singletons. The specimen sequenced was PBMCs. These receptors all come from a human donor in good health (CMV status not recorded). Some clones in this sample may be carry-over from other donors' samples.

Note on this clonotype: A much larger clone is a single base away; this may be a read error. The genes are TRBV7-9 and TRBJ2-3, with 7 bases fitting TRBD1. The CDR3 length is 16 residues. Germline V lookup: CDR1 SEHNR, CDR2 FQNEAQ (reference sequence). In nucleotides, the CDR3 is TGTGCCAACAGCCTCGGGACAGCTCCTAGCACAGATACGCAGTATTTT. Translated: CANSLGTAPSTDTQYF.

The chain couples TRBV28 to TRBJ1-1; TRBD1 is a possible D gene (6 bases). CDR3 length equals 17 residues. V lost 4 bases and J lost 0, with 18 bases in between. Germline V CDR1 and CDR2: MDHEN, SYDVKM. CDR3 bases: TGTGCCAGCAGTTCACCGTACGGGGGCTCAATGAACACTGAAGCTTTCTTT. As protein: CASSSPYGGSMNTEAFF.

This clonotype has only a few counts. The chain combines TRBV20-1 with TRBJ2-2; possibly TRBD1 for D (5 bases). V dropped 1 base and J dropped 4 bases, with 13 bases sitting between them. Germline V gives CDR1 DFQATT, CDR2 SNEGSKA (reference sequence). The CDR3 loop spans 15 amino acids. CDR3 DNA: TGCAGTGCTAGAGGGGGCCCCTATCTCACCGGGGAGCTGTTTTTT. Amino acids: CSARGGPYLTGELFF.

This chain joins TRBV28 and TRBJ1-2; 7 bases agree with TRBD1. V gave up 8 bases and J gave up 7 bases; unmatched junction bases: 13. The CDR3 sequence is 14 residues long. Germline-derived CDR1 and CDR2 are MDHEN and SYDVKM. The CDR3 loop is CASGTGTDVSGYTF. CDR3 DNA sequence: TGTGCCAGCGGGACCGGGACAGACGTCAGTGGCTACACCTTC.

This clonotype was picked up many times. The chain joins TRBV7-2 to TRBJ2-7; D may be TRBD2 (5 bases). There are 12 residues in the CDR3. From germline, CDR1 is SGHTA and CDR2 FQGNSA. The germline V and J ends were trimmed by 4 bases and 2 bases, with 6 bases remaining between them. The CDR3 nucleotides are TGTGCCAGCAGCTCGGGGACCTACGAGCAGTACTTC. It is translated as CASSSGTYEQYF.

The CDR3 sequence is CASKWGLGSTDTQYF. CDR3 coding DNA: TGTGCCAGCAAGTGGGGGTTAGGAAGCACAGATACGCAGTATTTT. This chain links TRBV27 with TRBJ2-3; possibly TRBD1 or TRBD2 for D (5 bases each). The germline V gene encodes CDR1 MNHEY and CDR2 SMNVEV (reference sequence). Trimming took off 7 bases at V and 0 bases at J, with 14 bases between the two ends. CDR3 length: 15 amino acids.

The V call is TRBV6-5, the J call TRBJ1-6, with 8 nucleotides matching TRBD1. This CDR3 comprises 14 residues. The V and J ends lost 5 bases and 8 bases, in that order; junction bases with no gene match: 5. CDR1 and CDR2 from the germline V gene are MNHEY and SVGAGI. The CDR3 nucleotides read TGTGCCAGCAGTGGGGGACAGGACGATTCACCCCTCCACTTT. Amino acids: CASSGGQDDSPLHF.

The rearrangement links TRBV19 to TRBJ2-2; the match to TRBD1 covers 8 bases. The length of the CDR3 is 15 residues. From germline, CDR1 is LNHDA and CDR2 SQIVND (reference sequence). Unmatched junction bases numbered 5, after V lost 3 bases and J lost 5 bases. The CDR3 here is CASSIQGARTGELFF. The CDR3 DNA sequence: TGTGCCAGTAGTATTCAGGGGGCGAGAACCGGGGAGCTGTTTTTT.

This clonotype was counted many times. The chain carries TRBV6-1 and TRBJ1-4; tentative D call: TRBD1 (5 bases). Trimming left V 4 bases short and J 8 bases short, with 11 bases between. The CDR3 is made up of 13 amino acids. The germline CDR1 and CDR2 sequences are MNHNS and SASEGT. This chain's CDR3 is CASSGGRGEKLFF. In nucleotides, the CDR3 is TGTGCCAGCAGTGGGGGACGGGGGGAAAAACTGTTTTTT.

The chain is built from TRBV5-4 and TRBJ2-5, with TRBD2 matching 8 bases. Germline V CDR1 and CDR2: SGHNT, YYREEE (reference sequence). This CDR3 is built from 14 residues. The ends lost 2 bases at V and 4 bases at J; junction bases unmatched: 4. The CDR3 DNA sequence: TGTGCCAGCAGCTTTTCGGCGGGGGGAGAGACCCAGTACTTC. It specifies CASSFSAGGETQYF.